The 2 T cell receptor beta chains below were found in one sample sequenced in a study of breast tumors, draining lymph nodes, adjacent tissues. TCRdb re-analysed the multiplex PCR reads in MiXCR, keeping a single row per CDR3 protein. The sample yields about 150,000 distinct CDR3 sequences, under 25% seen once. Axillary draining lymph nodes of breast cancer patients supplied the node samples. Sequenced material: axillary lymph node tissue. These receptors originate from a female donor with breast cancer. Some clones in this sample may be carry-over from other donors' samples.

The chain employs TRBV28 and TRBJ2-7; 14 positions match TRBD2. CDR3 length: 19 amino acids. Germline trimming cut 4 bases from V and 1 base from J; bases unmatched to any gene: 12. The germline gives CDR1 MDHEN, CDR2 SYDVKM. In DNA form, the CDR3 reads TGTGCCAGCAGTTCTACGGTTGGGACTAGCGGGAGTTCATCCTACGAGCAGTACTTC. Translation gives CASSSTVGTSGSSSYEQYF.

This clonotype was observed at least ten times. The chain employs TRBV19 and TRBJ2-1; 7 nucleotides align to TRBD2. V lost 1 base to trimming and J lost 4 bases; unmatched junction nucleotides: 4. In germline, CDR1 is LNHDA, CDR2 SQIVND (reference sequence). The CDR3 is made up of 15 amino acids. The CDR3 spells CASSIVGGTYNEQFF. The CDR3 coding sequence is TGTGCCAGTAGTATAGTCGGGGGGACTTACAATGAGCAGTTCTTC.